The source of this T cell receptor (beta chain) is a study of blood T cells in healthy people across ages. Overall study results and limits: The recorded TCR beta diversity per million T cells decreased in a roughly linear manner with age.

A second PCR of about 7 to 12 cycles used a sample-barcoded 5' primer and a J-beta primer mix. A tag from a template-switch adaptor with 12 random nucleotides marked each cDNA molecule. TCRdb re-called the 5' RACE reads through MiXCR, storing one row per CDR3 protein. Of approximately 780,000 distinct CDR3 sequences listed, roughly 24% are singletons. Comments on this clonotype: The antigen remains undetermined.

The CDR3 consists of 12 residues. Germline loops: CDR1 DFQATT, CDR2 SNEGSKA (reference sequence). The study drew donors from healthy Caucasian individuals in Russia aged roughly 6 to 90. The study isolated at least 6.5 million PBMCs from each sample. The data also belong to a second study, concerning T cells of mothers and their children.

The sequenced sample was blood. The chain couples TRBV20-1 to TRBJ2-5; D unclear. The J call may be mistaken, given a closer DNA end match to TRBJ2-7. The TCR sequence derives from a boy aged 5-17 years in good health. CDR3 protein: CSAWTSSYEQYF. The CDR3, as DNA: TGCAGTGCTTGGACGAGCTCCTACGAGCAGTACTTC.